Listed below are T cell receptor beta chains from one sample, sequenced in a study of shared T cell receptors in the human thymus. Sequencing was performed with immunoSEQ multiplex PCR; in TCRdb, only in-frame clones are kept and a portion is missing. The sample carries about 710,000 clones, about 87% recorded once. A further study also used this sample, focusing on human thymus T cells.

Material: thymocytes. The receptor set was obtained from a boy in the first two years of life with a congenital heart defect. CDR3s include the opening cysteine and the closing phenylalanine or tryptophan. D genes are given only for firm matches. Only part of the rows carry a size: once, few, many, or a class if the clone is expanded.

D	V	size	J	DNA	CDR3
NA	TRBV6-1	NA	TRBJ1-2	TGTGCCAGCAGTGAAGCTCCATCCTATGGCTACACCTTC	CASSEAPSYGYTF
NA	TRBV9	NA	TRBJ2-7	TGTGCCAGCAGCCCTACAGTGGACTACGAGCAGTACTTC	CASSPTVDYEQYF
NA	TRBV28	NA	TRBJ1-1	TGTGCCAGCAGTTTCAGTACAACGGCTTTCTTT	CASSFSTTAFF
TRBD1	TRBV7-6	NA	TRBJ1-2	TGTGCCAGCAGCAAATCCGGCAGGGACGGGACAGGGTTTTACTATGGCTACACCTTC	CASSKSGRDGTGFYYGYTF
NA	TRBV5-1	NA	TRBJ1-1	TGCGCCAGCAGCTTGGAGAGGGGAGGCGGAGGTGAAGCTTTCTTT	CASSLERGGGGEAFF
NA	TRBV7-2	once	TRBJ1-2	TGTGCCAGCAGCTTAGGACAGCCCTATGGCTACACCTTC	CASSLGQPYGYTF
NA	TRBV2	NA	TRBJ1-6	TGTGCCGACGGAGACCGAGAATATAATTCACCCCTCCACTTT	CADGDREYNSPLHF
TRBD2	TRBV28	NA	TRBJ2-5	TGTGCCAGCAGTAAGGCGGGAGGAGGGCAAGAGACCCAGTACTTC	CASSKAGGGQETQYF
NA	TRBV28	once	TRBJ1-1	TGTGCCAGCAGTTCAAGGGCGTGTGGGGAGGCGGGCACTGAAGCTTTCTTT	CASSSRACGEAGTEAFF
TRBD1	TRBV4-3	NA	TRBJ2-5	TGCGCCAGCAGCCACCGGGACAGGGGTACAGAGACCCAGTACTTC	CASSHRDRGTETQYF
NA	TRBV21-1	NA	TRBJ2-3	TGTGCCAGCAGCAAAGTTCTCCCTTTAGAACGGGATACGCAGTATTTT	CASSKVLPLERDTQYF
TRBD1	TRBV15	NA	TRBJ1-2	TGTGCCACCAGCAGGGTCCCCCGGCGGACAGGGGAAAACTATGGCTACACCTTC	CATSRVPRRTGENYGYTF
NA	TRBV7-9	few	TRBJ2-7	TGTGCCAGCAGCTCCCGATACAGGGATGGAATCGAGCAGTACTTC	CASSSRYRDGIEQYF
NA	TRBV27	NA	TRBJ2-7	TGTGCCAGCAGCGCAGGGAACGAGCAGTACTTC	CASSAGNEQYF
TRBD1	TRBV7-2	NA	TRBJ2-5	TGTGCCAGCAGCCTCGACAGGGGGGTGAAGACCCAGTACTTC	CASSLDRGVKTQYF